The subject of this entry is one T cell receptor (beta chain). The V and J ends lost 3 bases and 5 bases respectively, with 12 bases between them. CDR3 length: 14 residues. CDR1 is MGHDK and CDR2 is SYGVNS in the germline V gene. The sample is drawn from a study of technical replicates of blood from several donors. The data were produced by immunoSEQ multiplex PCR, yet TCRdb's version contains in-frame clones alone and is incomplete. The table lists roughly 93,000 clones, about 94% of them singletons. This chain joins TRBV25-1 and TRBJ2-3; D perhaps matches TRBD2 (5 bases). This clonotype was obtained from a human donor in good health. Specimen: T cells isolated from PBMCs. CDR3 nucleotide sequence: TGTGCCAGCAGTGATGACGGGAAAAGAGATACGCAGTATTTT. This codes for CASSDDGKRDTQYF.